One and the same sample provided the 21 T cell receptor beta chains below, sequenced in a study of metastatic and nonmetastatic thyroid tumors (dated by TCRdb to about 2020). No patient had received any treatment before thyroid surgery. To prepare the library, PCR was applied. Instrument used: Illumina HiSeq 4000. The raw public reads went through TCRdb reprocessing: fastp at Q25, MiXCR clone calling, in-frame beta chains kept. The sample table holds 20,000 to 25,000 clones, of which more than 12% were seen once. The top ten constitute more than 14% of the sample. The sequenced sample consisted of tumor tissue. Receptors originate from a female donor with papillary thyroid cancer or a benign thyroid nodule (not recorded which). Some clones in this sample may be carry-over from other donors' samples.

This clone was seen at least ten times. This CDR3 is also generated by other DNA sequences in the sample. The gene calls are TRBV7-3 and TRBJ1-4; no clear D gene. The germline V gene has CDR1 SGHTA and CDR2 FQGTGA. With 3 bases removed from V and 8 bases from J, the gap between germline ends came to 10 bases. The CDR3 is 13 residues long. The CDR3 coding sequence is TGTGCCAGCAGCTTCGGACCGGGGGAAAAACTGTTTTTT. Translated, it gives CASSFGPGEKLFF.

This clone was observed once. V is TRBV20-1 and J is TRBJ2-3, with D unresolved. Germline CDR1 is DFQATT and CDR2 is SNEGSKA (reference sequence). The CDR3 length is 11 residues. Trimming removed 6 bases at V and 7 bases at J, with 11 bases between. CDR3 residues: CSASGTNTQYF. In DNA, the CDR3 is TGCAGTGCCTCAGGTACAAATACGCAGTATTTT.

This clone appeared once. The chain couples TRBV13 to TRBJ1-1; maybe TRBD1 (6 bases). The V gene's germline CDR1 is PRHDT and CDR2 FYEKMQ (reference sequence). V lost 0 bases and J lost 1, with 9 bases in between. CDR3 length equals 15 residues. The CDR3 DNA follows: TGTGCCAGCAGCTTAGGGGAACAGGGGAACACTGAAGCTTTCTTT. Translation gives CASSLGEQGNTEAFF.

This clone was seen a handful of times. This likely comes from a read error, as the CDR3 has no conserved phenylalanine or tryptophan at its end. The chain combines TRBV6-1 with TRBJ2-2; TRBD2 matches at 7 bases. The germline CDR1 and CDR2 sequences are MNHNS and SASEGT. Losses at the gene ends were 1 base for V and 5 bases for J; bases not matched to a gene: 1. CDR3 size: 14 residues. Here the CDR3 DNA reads TGTGCCAGCAGTGAAGGGGGGGGGACCGGGGAGCTGTTTTAT. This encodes CASSEGGGTGELFY.

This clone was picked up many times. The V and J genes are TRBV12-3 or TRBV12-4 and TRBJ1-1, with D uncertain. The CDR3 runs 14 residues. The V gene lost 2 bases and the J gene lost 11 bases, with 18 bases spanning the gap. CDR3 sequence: CASSLTAEPPEAFF. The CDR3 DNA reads TGTGCCAGCAGTTTAACCGCAGAGCCTCCCGAGGCTTTCTTT.

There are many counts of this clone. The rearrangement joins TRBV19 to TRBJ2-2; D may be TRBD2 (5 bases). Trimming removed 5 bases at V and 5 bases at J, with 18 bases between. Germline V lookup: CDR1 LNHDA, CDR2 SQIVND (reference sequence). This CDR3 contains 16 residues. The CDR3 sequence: CASSEDWSERTGELFF. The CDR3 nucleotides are TGTGCCAGTAGTGAGGACTGGTCCGAGAGGACCGGGGAGCTGTTTTTT.

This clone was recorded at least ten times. The CDR3 DNA reads as TGTGCCAGCAGCTTGGGCGGCGGGAGCAATGAGCAGTTCTTC. Its protein product is CASSLGGGSNEQFF. V and J are TRBV5-6 and TRBJ2-1, with TRBD2 identical over 7 bases. The junction had 3 bases not matched to a gene; V was cut back by 0 bases and J by 6 bases. The CDR3 contains 14 residues. Germline V gives CDR1 SGHDT, CDR2 YYEEEE.

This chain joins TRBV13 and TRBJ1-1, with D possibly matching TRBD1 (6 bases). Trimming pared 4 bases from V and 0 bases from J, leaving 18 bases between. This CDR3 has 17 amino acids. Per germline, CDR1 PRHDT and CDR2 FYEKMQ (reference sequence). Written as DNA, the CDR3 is TGTGCCAGCAGCTCGTTCCGGGACAAGGGAGTGAACACTGAAGCTTTCTTT. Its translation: CASSSFRDKGVNTEAFF.

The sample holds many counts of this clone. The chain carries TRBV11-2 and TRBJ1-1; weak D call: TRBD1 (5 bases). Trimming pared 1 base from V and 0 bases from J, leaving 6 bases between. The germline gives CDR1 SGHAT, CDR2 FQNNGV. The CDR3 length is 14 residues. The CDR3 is CASSLGGMNTEAFF. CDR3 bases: TGTGCCAGCAGCTTAGGGGGCATGAACACTGAAGCTTTCTTT.

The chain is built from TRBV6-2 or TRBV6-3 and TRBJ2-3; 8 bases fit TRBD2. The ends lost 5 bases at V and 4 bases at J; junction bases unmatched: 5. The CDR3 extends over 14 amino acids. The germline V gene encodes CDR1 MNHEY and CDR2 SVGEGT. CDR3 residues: CASSPGGPADTQYF. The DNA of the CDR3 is TGTGCCAGCAGTCCGGGGGGGCCGGCAGATACGCAGTATTTT.

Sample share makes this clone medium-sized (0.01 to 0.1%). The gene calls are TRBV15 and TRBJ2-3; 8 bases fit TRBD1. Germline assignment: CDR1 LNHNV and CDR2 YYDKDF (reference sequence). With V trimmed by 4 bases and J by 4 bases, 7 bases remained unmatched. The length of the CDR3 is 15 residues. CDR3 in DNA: TGTGCCACCAGCACTAGGACAGGGTACGCAGATACGCAGTATTTT. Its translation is CATSTRTGYADTQYF. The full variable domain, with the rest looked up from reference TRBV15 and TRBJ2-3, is DAMVIQNPRYQVTQFGKPVTLSCSQTLNHNVMYWYQQKSSQAPKLLFHYYDKDFNNEADTPDNFQSRRPNTSFCFLDIRSPGLGDTAMYLCATSTRTGYADTQYFGPGTRLTVL.

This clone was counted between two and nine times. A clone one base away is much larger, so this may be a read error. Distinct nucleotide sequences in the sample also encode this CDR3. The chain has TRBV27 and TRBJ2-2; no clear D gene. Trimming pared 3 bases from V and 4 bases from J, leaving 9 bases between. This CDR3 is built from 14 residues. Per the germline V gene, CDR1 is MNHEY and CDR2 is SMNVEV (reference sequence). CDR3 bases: TGTGCCAGCAGTTTCGGAACTCTCACCGGGGAGCTGTTTTTT. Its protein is CASSFGTLTGELFF.

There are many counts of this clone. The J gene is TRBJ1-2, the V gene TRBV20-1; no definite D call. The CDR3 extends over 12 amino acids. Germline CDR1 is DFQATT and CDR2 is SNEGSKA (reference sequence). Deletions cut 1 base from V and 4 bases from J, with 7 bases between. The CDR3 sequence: CSARGAFYGYTF. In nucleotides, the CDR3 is TGCAGTGCTAGAGGGGCGTTCTATGGCTACACCTTC.

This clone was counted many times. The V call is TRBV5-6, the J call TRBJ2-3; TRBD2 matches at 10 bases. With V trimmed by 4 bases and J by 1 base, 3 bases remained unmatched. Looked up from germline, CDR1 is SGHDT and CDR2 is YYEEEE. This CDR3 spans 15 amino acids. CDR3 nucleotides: TGTGCCAGCAGCCTAGGGACTAGCGGCACAGATACGCAGTATTTT. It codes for CASSLGTSGTDTQYF.

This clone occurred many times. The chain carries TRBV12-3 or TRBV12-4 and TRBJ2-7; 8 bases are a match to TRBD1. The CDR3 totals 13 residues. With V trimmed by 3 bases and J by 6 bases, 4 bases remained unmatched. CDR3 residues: CASSFGQGGEQYF. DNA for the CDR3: TGTGCCAGCAGTTTCGGACAGGGCGGCGAGCAGTACTTC.

The CDR3 nucleotides read TGTGCCAGTGGAGTGACTAGCGGGGGGCGGGATGAGCAGTTCTTC. This encodes CASGVTSGGRDEQFF. V usage is TRBV2 and J usage is TRBJ2-1, with 13 bases fitting TRBD2. CDR1 and CDR2 (germline): SNHLY, FYNNEI. The ends lost 9 bases at V and 8 bases at J; junction bases unmatched: 10. The CDR3 has 15 residues. Using reference TRBV2 and TRBJ2-1 for the parts outside the CDR3, the full variable domain is EPEVTQTPSHQVTQMGQEVILRCVPISNHLYFYWYRQILGQKVEFLVSFYNNEISEKSEIFDDQFSVERPDGSNFTLKIRSTKLEDSAMYFCASGVTSGGRDEQFFGPGTRLTVL.

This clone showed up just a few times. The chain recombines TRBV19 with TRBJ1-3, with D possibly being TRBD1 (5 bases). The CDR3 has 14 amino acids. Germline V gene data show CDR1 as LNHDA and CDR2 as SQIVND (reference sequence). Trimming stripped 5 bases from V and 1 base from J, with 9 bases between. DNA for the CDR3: TGTGCCAGTAGTCCCGGGACGTCTGGAAACACCATATATTTT. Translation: CASSPGTSGNTIYF.

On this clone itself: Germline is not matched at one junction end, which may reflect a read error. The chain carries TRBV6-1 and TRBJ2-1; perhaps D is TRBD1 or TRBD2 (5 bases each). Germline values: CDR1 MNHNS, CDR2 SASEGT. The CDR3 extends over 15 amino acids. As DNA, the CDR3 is TGTGCCAGCACTGGGGGTGCCAGCCCGTACAATGATCAGTTCTTC. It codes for CASTGGASPYNDQFF.

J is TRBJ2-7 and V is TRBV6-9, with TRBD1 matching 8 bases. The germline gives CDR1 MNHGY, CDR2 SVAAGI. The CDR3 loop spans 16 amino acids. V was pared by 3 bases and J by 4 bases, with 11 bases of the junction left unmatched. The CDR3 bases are TGTGCCAGCAGTTACGAGGCAGGGGGCGCGTTTTACGAGCAGTACTTC. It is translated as CASSYEAGGAFYEQYF.

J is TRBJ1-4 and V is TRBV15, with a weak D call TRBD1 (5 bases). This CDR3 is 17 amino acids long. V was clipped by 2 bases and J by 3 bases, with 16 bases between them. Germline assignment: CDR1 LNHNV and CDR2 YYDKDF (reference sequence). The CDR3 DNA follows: TGTGCCACCAGCAGACCAAGAGGGGCGCATTCTAATGAAAAACTGTTTTTT. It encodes CATSRPRGAHSNEKLFF.

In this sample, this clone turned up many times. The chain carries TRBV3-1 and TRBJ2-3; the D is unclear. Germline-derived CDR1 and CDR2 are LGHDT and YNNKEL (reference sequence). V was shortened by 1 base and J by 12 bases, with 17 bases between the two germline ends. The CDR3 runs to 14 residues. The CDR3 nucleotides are TGTGCCAGCAGCCAAGTTCGAACGAAAAACCCCCAGTATTTT. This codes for CASSQVRTKNPQYF.